This TCR beta chain comes out of a study of beta chain features in type 1 diabetes. Study at large: Summed over all samples, the examined sorted cells came to 100 million to 130 million.

The CDR3 has 14 residues. CDR1 MDHEN and CDR2 SYDVKM come from the germline V gene. V gave up 4 bases and J gave up 4 bases; unmatched junction bases: 1. Post-sort purity exceeded 95% for all sorted populations. cDNA synthesis used the whole RNA isolate, giving expressed TCRB sequences. Method: immunoSEQ multiplex PCR; TCRdb's copy keeps in-frame clones and lacks some. The data hold more than 250,000 clones, with around 21% observed a single time. About this clone: What it binds is unknown. The sample holds other DNA sequences that translate to the same CDR3.

Study-level points and caveats: Type 1 diabetes patients showed a moderate but significant shortening of TCRB CDR3s in all four CD4+ subsets.

This rearrangement joins TRBV28 to TRBJ2-1, with 10 bases fitting TRBD1. The sequencing sample was made of naive CD4+ T cells from blood. The sequence came from a woman aged 35 to 49 with type 1 diabetes. DNA for the CDR3: TGTGCCAGCAGTTCGGGACAGGGGTACAATGAGCAGTTCTTC. It codes for CASSSGQGYNEQFF. The complete variable domain, with remaining parts taken from reference TRBV28 and TRBJ2-1, reads DVKVTQSSRYLVKRTGEKVFLECVQDMDHENMFWYRQDPGLGLRLIYFSYDVKMKEKGDIPEGYSVSREKKERFSLILESASTNQTSMYLCASSSGQGYNEQFFGPGTRLTVL.